This TCR beta chain was retrieved from a study of blood T cell repertoires in COVID-19. Study-wide background: The United States, Italy and Spain were the sources of the acute and convalescent COVID-19 samples. The analysed material was cDNA or gDNA that came from T cells, B-cell-depleted T cells, or PBMCs.

Enrollment of patients from Seattle took place during active infection, with longitudinal follow-up. Clones were read by immunoSEQ multiplex PCR, and TCRdb kept only the in-frame ones, dropping some. Of around 250,000 clones listed, about 90% are singletons. This sequence originates from a woman in her sixties or seventies with COVID-19, enrolled during active disease. Material: peripheral blood.

CDR3 sequence: CASSLAGGQENEKLFF. The DNA for the CDR3 is TGCGCCAGCAGCTTGGCCGGTGGACAGGAAAATGAAAAACTGTTTTTT. V gene TRBV5-1 combines with J gene TRBJ1-4, with 7 bases identical to TRBD1. This CDR3 has 16 residues. CDR1 is SGHRS and CDR2 is YFSETQ in the germline V gene. The V segment lost 0 bases and the J segment 5 bases; nucleotides outside the gene matches: 7.